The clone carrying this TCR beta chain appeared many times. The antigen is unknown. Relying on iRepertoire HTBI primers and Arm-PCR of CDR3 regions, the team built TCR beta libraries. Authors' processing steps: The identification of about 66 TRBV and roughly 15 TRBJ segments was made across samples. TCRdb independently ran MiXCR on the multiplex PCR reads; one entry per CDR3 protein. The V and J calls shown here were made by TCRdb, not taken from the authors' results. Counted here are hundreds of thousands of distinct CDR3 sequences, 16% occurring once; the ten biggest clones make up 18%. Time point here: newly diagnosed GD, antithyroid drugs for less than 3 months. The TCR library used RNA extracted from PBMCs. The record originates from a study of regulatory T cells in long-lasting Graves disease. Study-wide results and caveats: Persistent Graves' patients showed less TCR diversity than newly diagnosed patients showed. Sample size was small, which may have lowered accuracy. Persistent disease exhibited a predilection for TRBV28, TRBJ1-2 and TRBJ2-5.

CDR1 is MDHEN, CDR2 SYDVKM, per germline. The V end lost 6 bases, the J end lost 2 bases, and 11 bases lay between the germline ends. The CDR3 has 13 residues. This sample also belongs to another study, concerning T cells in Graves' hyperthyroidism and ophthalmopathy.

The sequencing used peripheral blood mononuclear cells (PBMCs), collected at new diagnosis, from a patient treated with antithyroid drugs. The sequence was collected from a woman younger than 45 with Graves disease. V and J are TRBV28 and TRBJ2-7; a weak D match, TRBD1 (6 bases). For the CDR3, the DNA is TGTGCCAGCAGGGACAGCCGGACCTACGAGCAGTACTTC. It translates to CASRDSRTYEQYF.